These T cell receptor beta chains were read from a single sample in a study of blood T cell repertoires in COVID-19. TCRdb's table, derived via immunoSEQ multiplex PCR, lists solely in-frame clones and lacks some. Here the sample spans some 140,000 clones, approximately 86% being singletons. The sample consisted of peripheral blood. The receptors were sampled from a man between 60 and 75 years old with COVID-19, enrolled during active disease. Both conserved end residues are part of each CDR3. Fields, in order: clone size, J gene, V gene, D gene, CDR3 DNA, CDR3 protein. The D gene is left open where the match is weak. Only part of the rows carry a size: once, few, many, or a class if the clone is expanded.

>.|TRBJ1-6|TRBV18|TRBD1
TGTGCCAGCTCAATCGCAGGGGGCAATAATTCACCCCTCCACTTT
CASSIAGGNNSPLHF
>.|TRBJ2-3|TRBV4-2|TRBD2
TGTGCCAGCAGCCAAGATTTGGGACTAGCGGGGCCAGATACGCAGTATTTT
CASSQDLGLAGPDTQYF
>once|TRBJ2-5|TRBV18|TRBD1
TGTGCCAGCTCACCGGACAGGGTTTGGGAGACCCAGTACTTC
CASSPDRVWETQYF
>once|TRBJ1-1|TRBV6-5|TRBD1
TGTGCCAGCATAACCGCAGGGGGGTCGGCCACTGAAGCTTTCTTT
CASITAGGSATEAFF
>.|TRBJ2-1|TRBV18|.
TGTGCCAGCTCATTTCAAACCTACAATGAGCAGTTCTTC
CASSFQTYNEQFF
>.|TRBJ2-7|TRBV19|TRBD1
TGTGCCAGTAGTATTTTAGGACAGGGGTACGAGCAGTACTTC
CASSILGQGYEQYF
>.|TRBJ2-2|TRBV5-4|.
TGTGCCAGCAGCTTCAGGCAGGGGAACACCGGGGAGCTGTTTTTT
CASSFRQGNTGELFF
>.|TRBJ1-1|TRBV2|TRBD1
TGTGCCAGCAATAGACAGGGAAGCGCTGAAGCTTTCTTT
CASNRQGSAEAFF
>once|TRBJ2-1|TRBV18|TRBD2
TGTGCCAGCTCACCAAGTAAACTAGCGGGAGCCCTCTACAATGAGCAGTTCTTC
CASSPSKLAGALYNEQFF
>.|TRBJ2-1|TRBV3-1/TRBV3-2|.
TGTGCCAGCAGCCAAGATGAGACTACGGACAATGAGCAGTTCTTC
CASSQDETTDNEQFF
>.|TRBJ2-1|TRBV7-2|.
TGTGCCAGCAGCCCTCACCCTAAGAGAGATTACAATGAGCAGTTCTTC
CASSPHPKRDYNEQFF
>.|TRBJ1-6|TRBV28|.
TGTGCCAGCGTAAGCGGGTATAATTCACCCCTCCACTTT
CASVSGYNSPLHF
>.|TRBJ2-7|TRBV11-3|TRBD2
TGTGCCAGCAGCTTAGCTCTAGCGGGCTACGAGCAGTACTTC
CASSLALAGYEQYF
>.|TRBJ2-1|TRBV4-3|TRBD2
TGCGCCAGCAGCCAAGAGCCCAAGCGGGGGGGAGGATTAAGCTCCTACAATGAGCAGTTCTTC
CASSQEPKRGGGLSSYNEQFF
>.|TRBJ2-2|TRBV7-3|.
TGTGCCAGCAGCAATACAGGCAACACCGGGGAGCTGTTTTTT
CASSNTGNTGELFF
>.|TRBJ1-4|TRBV9|TRBD1
TGTGCCAGCAGCGCACAACAGGGGGCGTGGGAAAAACTGTTTTTT
CASSAQQGAWEKLFF
>.|TRBJ2-1|TRBV18|TRBD2
TGTGCCAGCTCACCCAGGACTAGCGGGAGATCCTCCTACAATGAGCAGTTCTTC
CASSPRTSGRSSYNEQFF
>few|TRBJ2-7|TRBV6-5|TRBD2
TGTGCCAGCATGGCTAGCGGGGAATACGAGCAGTACTTC
CASMASGEYEQYF
>.|TRBJ1-4|TRBV28|TRBD1
TGTGCCACGAATTCGCCCGGGACAGGGGCTGAAAAACTGTTTTTT
CATNSPGTGAEKLFF
>.|TRBJ1-5|TRBV18|TRBD1
TGTGCCAGCTCACCTAGGCCAGGGGGCTACGGCAATCAGCCCCAGCATTTT
CASSPRPGGYGNQPQHF
>.|TRBJ1-1|TRBV3-1/TRBV3-2|.
TGTGCCAGCAGCCAAGACGGGCAGGGATTGAACACTGAAGCTTTCTTT
CASSQDGQGLNTEAFF
>.|TRBJ2-3|TRBV4-1|.
TGCGCCAGCAGCCAAGAGCCCCCGGGTACGCAGTATTTT
CASSQEPPGTQYF
>.|TRBJ2-2|TRBV15|TRBD2
TGTGCCACCAGCCCGGGACTAAGGAACACCGGGGAGCTGTTTTTT
CATSPGLRNTGELFF